This T cell receptor beta chain was captured in a study of radiotherapy plus CTLA-4 blockade in lung cancer. Clones were sequenced by immunoSEQ multiplex PCR, and TCRdb holds only the in-frame ones, with some missing. Of about 97,000 clones listed, about four fifths are singletons. Trimming at V came to 1 base and at J to 3 bases, leaving 3 bases not matched to a gene. Germline assignment: CDR1 SGHTA and CDR2 FQGNSA. This CDR3 comprises 15 residues. In regard to this clone: Different DNA sequences within this sample yield the same CDR3.

The chain is built from TRBV7-2 and TRBJ2-3, with TRBD2 identical over 8 bases. The TCR comes from a human donor with non-small cell lung cancer who had a partial response to radiotherapy plus ipilimumab. Some clones in this sample may be carry-over from other donors' samples. The sample consisted of peripheral blood, taken from a patient treated with radiotherapy plus ipilimumab. The CDR3 DNA follows: TGTGCCAGCAGCTTAGTTGCGGGGGGAACAGATACGCAGTATTTT. Translating it yields CASSLVAGGTDTQYF.